This T cell receptor (beta chain) was retrieved from a study of blood T cell repertoires in COVID-19. Looking at the study overall: Spain, Italy and the United States supplied samples that represented acute and convalescent COVID-19. T cells, B-cell-depleted T cells, or PBMCs provided the cDNA or gDNA that served as material.

The CDR3 loop spans 11 amino acids. With 2 bases removed from V and 8 bases from J, the gap between germline ends came to 9 bases. Germline V gives CDR1 DFQATT, CDR2 SNEGSKA (reference sequence). This clone occurred a few times. Per the original methods: Reference gene primer amplification in the assay estimated nucleated cell counts. The method was immunoSEQ multiplex PCR; TCRdb's version includes in-frame clones alone and lacks a portion of them. The V and J calls and clone size come from that table; D and trimming were worked out from the DNA. The table lists 150,000 or so clones, over 80% of them singletons.

The specimen sequenced was peripheral blood. This clonotype was sampled from an elderly man with acute or convalescent COVID-19. The chain combines TRBV20-1 with TRBJ1-2; no firm D call. The CDR3 protein is CSARLLEGYTF. CDR3 nucleotide sequence: TGCAGTGCTAGACTATTGGAGGGCTACACCTTC.